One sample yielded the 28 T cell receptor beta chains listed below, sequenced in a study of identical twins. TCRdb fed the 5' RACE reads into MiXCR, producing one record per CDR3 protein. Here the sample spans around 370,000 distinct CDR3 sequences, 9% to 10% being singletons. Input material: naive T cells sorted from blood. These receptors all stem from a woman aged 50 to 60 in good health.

CDR3 in DNA: TGTGCCAGCAGTGCCGCCAGTCCCGGGGAGCTGTTTTTT. Translating gives CASSAASPGELFF. The chain joins TRBV6-4 to TRBJ2-2; D remains ambiguous. Germline CDR1 reads MRHNA; CDR2 reads SNTAGT. The length of the CDR3 is 13 residues. V shed 4 bases and J shed 6 bases, with 9 bases lying between them.

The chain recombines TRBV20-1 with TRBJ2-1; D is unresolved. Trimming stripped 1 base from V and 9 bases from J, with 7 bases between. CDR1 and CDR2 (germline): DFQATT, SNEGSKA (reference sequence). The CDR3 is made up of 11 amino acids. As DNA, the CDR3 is TGCAGTGCTAGAGTACCCGTTGAGCAGTTCTTC. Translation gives CSARVPVEQFF.

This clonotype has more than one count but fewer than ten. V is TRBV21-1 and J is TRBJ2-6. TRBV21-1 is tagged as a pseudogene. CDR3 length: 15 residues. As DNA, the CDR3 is TGTGCCAGCAATCACACCTACTCTGGGGCCAACGTCCTGACTTTC. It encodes CASNHTYSGANVLTF.

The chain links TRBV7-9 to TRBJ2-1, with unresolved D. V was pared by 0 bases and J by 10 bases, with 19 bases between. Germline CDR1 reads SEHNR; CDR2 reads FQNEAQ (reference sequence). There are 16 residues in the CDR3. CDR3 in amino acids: CASSLAPQRGVEEQFF. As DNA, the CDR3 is TGTGCCAGCAGCTTAGCTCCTCAACGCGGCGTTGAGGAGCAGTTCTTC.

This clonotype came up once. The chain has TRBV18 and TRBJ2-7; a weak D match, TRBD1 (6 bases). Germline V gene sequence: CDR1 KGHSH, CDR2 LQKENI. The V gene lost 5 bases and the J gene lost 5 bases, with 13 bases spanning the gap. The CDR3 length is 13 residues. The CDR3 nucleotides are TGTGCCAGCTCAAAACAGGGTGGCAACGAGCAGTACTTC. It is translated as CASSKQGGNEQYF.

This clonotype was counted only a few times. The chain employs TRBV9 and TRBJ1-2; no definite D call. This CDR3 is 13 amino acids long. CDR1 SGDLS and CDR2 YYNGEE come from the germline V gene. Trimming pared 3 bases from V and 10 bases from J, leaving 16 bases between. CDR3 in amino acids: CASSATDGLLYTF. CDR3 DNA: TGTGCCAGCAGCGCGACGGACGGGTTACTCTACACCTTC.

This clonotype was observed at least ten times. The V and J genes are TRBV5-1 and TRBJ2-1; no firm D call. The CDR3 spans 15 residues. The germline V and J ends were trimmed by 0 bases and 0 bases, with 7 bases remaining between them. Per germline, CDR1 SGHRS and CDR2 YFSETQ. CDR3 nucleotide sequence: TGCGCCAGCAGCTTGGACACGAGCTCCTACAATGAGCAGTTCTTC. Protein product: CASSLDTSSYNEQFF.

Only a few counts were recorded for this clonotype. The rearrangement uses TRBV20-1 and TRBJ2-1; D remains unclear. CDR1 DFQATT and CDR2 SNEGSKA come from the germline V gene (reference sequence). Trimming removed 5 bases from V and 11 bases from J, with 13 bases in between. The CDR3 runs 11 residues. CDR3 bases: TGCAGTGCTGGCGCCTTAATCCAGCAGTTCTTC. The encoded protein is CSAGALIQQFF.

CDR3 sequence (DNA): TGTGCCAGCAGCTGGCGCGGCAGATCCACAGATACGCAGTATTTT. Protein product: CASSWRGRSTDTQYF. The gene calls are TRBV11-3 and TRBJ2-3; D not certain. Germline CDR1 reads SGHNT; CDR2 reads YENEEA. Deletions cut 4 bases from V and 2 bases from J, with 13 bases between. This CDR3 has 15 residues.

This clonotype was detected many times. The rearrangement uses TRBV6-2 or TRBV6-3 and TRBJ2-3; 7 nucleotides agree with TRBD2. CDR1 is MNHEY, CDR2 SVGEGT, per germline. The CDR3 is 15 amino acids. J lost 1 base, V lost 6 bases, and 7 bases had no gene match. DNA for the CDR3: TGTGCCAGCAGCCAGCTAGCGGAAGGCACAGATACGCAGTATTTT. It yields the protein CASSQLAEGTDTQYF.

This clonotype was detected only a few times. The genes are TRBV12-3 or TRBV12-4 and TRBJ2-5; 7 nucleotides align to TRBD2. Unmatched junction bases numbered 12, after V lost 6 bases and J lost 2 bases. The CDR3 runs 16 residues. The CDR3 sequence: CASSEVREDDQETQYF. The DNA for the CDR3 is TGTGCCAGCAGCGAAGTCCGGGAGGACGATCAAGAGACCCAGTACTTC.

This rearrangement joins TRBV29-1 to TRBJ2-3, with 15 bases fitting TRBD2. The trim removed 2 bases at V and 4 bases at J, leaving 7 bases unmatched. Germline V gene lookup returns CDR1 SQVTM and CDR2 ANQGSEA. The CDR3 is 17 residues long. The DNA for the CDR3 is TGCAGCGTTGAATTCTGGACTAGCGGGAGGGCCTCAGATACGCAGTATTTT. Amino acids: CSVEFWTSGRASDTQYF.

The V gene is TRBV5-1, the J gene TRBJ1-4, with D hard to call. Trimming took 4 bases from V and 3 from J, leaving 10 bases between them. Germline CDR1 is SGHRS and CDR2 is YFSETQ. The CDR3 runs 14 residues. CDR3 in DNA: TGCGCCAGCAGCCGCCGGGAGTCTAATGAAAAACTGTTTTTT. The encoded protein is CASSRRESNEKLFF.

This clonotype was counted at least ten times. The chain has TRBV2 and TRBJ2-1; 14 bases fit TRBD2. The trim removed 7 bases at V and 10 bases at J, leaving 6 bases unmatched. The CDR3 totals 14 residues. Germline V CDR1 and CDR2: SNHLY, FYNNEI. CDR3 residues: CASKGTSGSGEQFF. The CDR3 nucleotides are TGTGCCAGCAAAGGGACTAGCGGGAGCGGGGAGCAGTTCTTC.

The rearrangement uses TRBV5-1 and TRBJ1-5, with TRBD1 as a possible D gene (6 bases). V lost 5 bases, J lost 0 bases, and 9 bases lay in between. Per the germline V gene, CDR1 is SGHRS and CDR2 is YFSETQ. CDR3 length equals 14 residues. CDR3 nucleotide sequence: TGCGCCAGCAGTAAGGACAGTAGCAATCAGCCCCAGCATTTT. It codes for CASSKDSSNQPQHF. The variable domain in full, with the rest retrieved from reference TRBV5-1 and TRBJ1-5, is KAGVTQTPRYLIKTRGQQVTLSCSPISGHRSVSWYQQTPGQGLQFLFEYFSETQRNKGNFPGRFSGRQFSNSRSEMNVSTLELGDSALYLCASSKDSSNQPQHFGDGTRLSIL.

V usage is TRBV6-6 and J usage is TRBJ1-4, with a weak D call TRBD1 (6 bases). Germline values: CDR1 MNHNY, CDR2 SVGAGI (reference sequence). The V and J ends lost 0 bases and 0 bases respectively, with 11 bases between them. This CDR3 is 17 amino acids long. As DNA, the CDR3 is TGTGCCAGCAGTTACTCGCAGGGGATTACAACTAATGAAAAACTGTTTTTT. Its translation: CASSYSQGITTNEKLFF.

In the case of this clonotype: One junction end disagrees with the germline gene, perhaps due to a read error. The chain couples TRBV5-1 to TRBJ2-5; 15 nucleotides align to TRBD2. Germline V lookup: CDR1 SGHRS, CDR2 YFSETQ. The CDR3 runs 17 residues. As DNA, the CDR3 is TGCGCCAGCAGCTGGGGACTAGCGGGAGGAAATCAAGAGGCCCAGTACTTC. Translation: CASSWGLAGGNQEAQYF.

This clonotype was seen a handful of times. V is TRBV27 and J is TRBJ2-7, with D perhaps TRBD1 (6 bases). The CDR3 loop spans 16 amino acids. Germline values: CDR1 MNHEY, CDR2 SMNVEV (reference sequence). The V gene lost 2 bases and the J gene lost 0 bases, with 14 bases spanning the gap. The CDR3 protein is CASSLGLGGSSYEQYF. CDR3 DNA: TGTGCCAGCAGTTTAGGTCTAGGGGGAAGCTCCTACGAGCAGTACTTC.

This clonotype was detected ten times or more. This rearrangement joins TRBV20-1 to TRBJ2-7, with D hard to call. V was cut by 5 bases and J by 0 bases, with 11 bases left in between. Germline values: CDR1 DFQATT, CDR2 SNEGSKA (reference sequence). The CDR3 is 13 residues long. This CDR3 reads CSAAGTGSYEQYF. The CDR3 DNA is TGCAGTGCTGCCGGCACTGGCTCCTACGAGCAGTACTTC.

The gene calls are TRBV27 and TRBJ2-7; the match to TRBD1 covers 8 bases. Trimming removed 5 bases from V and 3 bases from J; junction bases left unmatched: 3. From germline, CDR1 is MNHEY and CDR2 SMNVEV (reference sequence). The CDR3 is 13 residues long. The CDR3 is CASSRQGNYEQYV. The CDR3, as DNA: TGTGCCAGCAGTCGACAGGGGAACTACGAGCAGTACGTC.

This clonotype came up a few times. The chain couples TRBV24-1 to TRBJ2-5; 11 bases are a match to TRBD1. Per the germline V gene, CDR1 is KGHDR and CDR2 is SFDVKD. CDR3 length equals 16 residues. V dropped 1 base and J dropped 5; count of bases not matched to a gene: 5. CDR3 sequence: CATSDLRGTGGETQYF. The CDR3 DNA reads TGTGCCACCAGTGATTTAAGAGGGACAGGGGGGGAGACCCAGTACTTC.

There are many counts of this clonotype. The CDR3 sequence is CASSTGLAGSLDTQYF. The CDR3 coding sequence is TGCGCCAGCAGCACCGGACTAGCGGGAAGTTTAGATACGCAGTATTTT. The gene calls are TRBV5-1 and TRBJ2-3; TRBD2 matches 12 bases. V was clipped by 4 bases and J by 5 bases; unmatched bases: 8. The CDR3 covers 16 residues. Germline V lookup: CDR1 SGHRS, CDR2 YFSETQ.

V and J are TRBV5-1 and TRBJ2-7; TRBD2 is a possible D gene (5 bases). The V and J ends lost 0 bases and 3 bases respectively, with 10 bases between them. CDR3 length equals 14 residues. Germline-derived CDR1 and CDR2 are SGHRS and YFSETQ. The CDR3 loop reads CASSLAGTLYEQYV. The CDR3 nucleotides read TGCGCCAGCAGCTTGGCGGGAACCCTCTACGAGCAGTACGTC.

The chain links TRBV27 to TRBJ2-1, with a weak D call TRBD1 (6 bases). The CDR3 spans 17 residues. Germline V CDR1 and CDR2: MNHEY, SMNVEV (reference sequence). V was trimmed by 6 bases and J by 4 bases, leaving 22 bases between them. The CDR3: CASSNHPGQSLYNEQFF. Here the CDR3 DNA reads TGTGCCAGCAGCAACCACCCTGGACAGTCCCTTTACAATGAGCAGTTCTTC.

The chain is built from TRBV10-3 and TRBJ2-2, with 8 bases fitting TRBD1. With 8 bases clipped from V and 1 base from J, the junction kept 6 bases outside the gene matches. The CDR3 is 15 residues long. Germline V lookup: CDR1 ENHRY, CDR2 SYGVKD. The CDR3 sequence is CAIAATGGNTGELFF. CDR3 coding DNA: TGTGCCATCGCGGCTACAGGGGGGAACACCGGGGAGCTGTTTTTT.

The CDR3 loop is CASSDSSGTEQFF. The CDR3 DNA sequence: TGTGCCAGCAGTGACTCCAGCGGGACTGAGCAGTTCTTC. The chain carries TRBV25-1 and TRBJ2-1; 7 bases agree with TRBD2. Germline lookup yields CDR1 MGHDK and CDR2 SYGVNS. There are 13 residues in the CDR3. Trimming at V came to 3 bases and at J to 9 bases, leaving 5 bases not matched to a gene.

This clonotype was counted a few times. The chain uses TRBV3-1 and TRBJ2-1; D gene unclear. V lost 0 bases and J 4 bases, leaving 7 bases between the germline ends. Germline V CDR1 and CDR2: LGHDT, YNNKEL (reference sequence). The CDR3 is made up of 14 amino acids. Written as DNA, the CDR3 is TGTGCCAGCAGCCAAGAATACAGTTACAATGAGCAGTTCTTC. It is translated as CASSQEYSYNEQFF.

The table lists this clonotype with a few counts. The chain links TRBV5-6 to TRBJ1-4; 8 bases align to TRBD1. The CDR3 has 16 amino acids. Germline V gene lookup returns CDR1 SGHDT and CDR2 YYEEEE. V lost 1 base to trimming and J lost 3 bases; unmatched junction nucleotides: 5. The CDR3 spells CASSLNRGAANEKLFF. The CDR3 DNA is TGTGCCAGCAGCTTGAACAGGGGGGCGGCTAATGAAAAACTGTTTTTT. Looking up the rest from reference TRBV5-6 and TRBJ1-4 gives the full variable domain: DAGVTQSPTHLIKTRGQQVTLRCSPKSGHDTVSWYQQALGQGPQFIFQYYEEEERQRGNFPDRFSGHQFPNYSSELNVNALLLGDSALYLCASSLNRGAANEKLFFGSGTQLSVL.